This T cell receptor (beta chain) was retrieved from a study of blood T cell repertoires in COVID-19. Background on the study: Researchers got acute and convalescent COVID-19 samples from the United States, Italy and Spain.

Trimming cost V 0 bases and J 1 base, with 7 bases left between them. The germline V gene encodes CDR1 MNHEY and CDR2 SVGAGI. This CDR3 has 14 residues. Authors' methods: Amplification of reference gene primers provided the estimated nucleated cell counts. Produced via immunoSEQ multiplex PCR; TCRdb's table is partial and in-frame only. From that table come the V and J calls and clone size; the DNA was used to work out D and trimming. The sample lists around 250,000 clones, 85% to 90% seen once, with under 9% in the top ten. The chain joins TRBV6-5 to TRBJ2-7, with D perhaps TRBD1 (5 bases). The TCR was taken from a woman between 65 and 79 years old with active or convalescent COVID-19. Sequencing input: peripheral blood. The CDR3 DNA sequence: TGTGCCAGCAGTTACTCGACAGATTCCTACGAGCAGTACTTC. Translation gives CASSYSTDSYEQYF.